The rows below give T cell receptor beta chains drawn from one sample of a study of shared clonotypes between healthy human individuals. Clones were read by immunoSEQ multiplex PCR, and TCRdb kept only the in-frame ones, dropping some. In the table there are some 2 million clones, 85% to 95% of which are singletons. Sequencing was performed on naive CD8+ T cells sorted from blood. Every receptor here comes from a man between 18 and 29 years old in good health. Both conserved end residues are part of each CDR3. D genes are given only for firm matches. The size field is filled for only some rows; it gives once, few, many or a size class.

TRBV7-9,TRBJ1-1,.,.,14,TGTGCCAGCAGCTTAGCCGGGAGGAACACTGAAGCTTTCTTT,CASSLAGRNTEAFF
TRBV19,TRBJ1-5,.,.,16,TGTGCCAGTAGTATGCTTGAGGGTCTCAGCAATCAGCCCCAGCATTTT,CASSMLEGLSNQPQHF
TRBV5-1,TRBJ1-2,.,.,14,TGCGCCAGCAGCTTGGTATCGGGGGGCGTCGGCTACACCTTC,CASSLVSGGVGYTF
TRBV5-4,TRBJ2-1,.,TRBD2,14,TGTGCCAGCAGCGGAGGACTAGCCGGGGATGAGCAGTTCTTC,CASSGGLAGDEQFF
TRBV28,TRBJ1-2,.,.,15,TGTGCCAGCAGTTTCGTATCCATCGACAGGAATGGCTACACCTTC,CASSFVSIDRNGYTF
TRBV11-2,TRBJ2-4,.,.,13,TGTGCCAGCAGCCACCCCCCGGTGAACATTCAGTACTTC,CASSHPPVNIQYF
TRBV2,TRBJ2-7,.,.,14,TGTGCCAGCAGTGGTTCCGACAGGGAGGGTGAGCAGTACTTC,CASSGSDREGEQYF
TRBV7-6,TRBJ1-5,.,TRBD1,18,TGTGCCAGCAGCCAGGGACAGCCCCCTGAATATAGCAATCAGCCCCAGCATTTT,CASSQGQPPEYSNQPQHF
TRBV28,TRBJ2-1,.,TRBD2,15,TGTGCCAGCAGTTTGTGGACTAGCGGGCGGAATGAGCAGTTCTTC,CASSLWTSGRNEQFF
TRBV6-5,TRBJ2-1,.,TRBD2,15,TGTGCCAGCAGTCTCCTAGCGGGAGATTACAATGAGCAGTTCTTC,CASSLLAGDYNEQFF
TRBV10-3,TRBJ1-6,few,.,14,TGTGCCATCAGCCGAGGGGAGGGGAATTCACCCCTCCACTTT,CAISRGEGNSPLHF
TRBV6-6,TRBJ1-2,.,.,11,TGTGCCAGCAACACCGGGTATGGCTACACCTTC,CASNTGYGYTF
TRBV4-1,TRBJ2-1,.,.,13,TGCGCCAGCAGCCACCGACTGTACAATGAGCAGTTCTTC,CASSHRLYNEQFF
TRBV6-5,TRBJ2-7,once,.,14,TGTGCCAGCAGTTCGGTAGCTGCGGAGGGGGAGCAGTACTTC,CASSSVAAEGEQYF
TRBV5-6,TRBJ2-1,once,TRBD2,15,TGTGCCAGCAGCTTAAGGCTAGCGGGAGGAAATGAGCAGTTCTTC,CASSLRLAGGNEQFF
TRBV11-2,TRBJ2-7,.,.,13,TGTGCCAGCAGCTTTGAGCCTAACTACGAGCAGTACTTC,CASSFEPNYEQYF
TRBV5-4,TRBJ2-3,.,.,11,TGTGCCAGCAGCTCAACAGATACGCAGTATTTT,CASSSTDTQYF
TRBV19,TRBJ1-2,once,TRBD1,13,TGTGCCAGTAGTATACGGGACAGTCTATGGTATGCCTTC,CASSIRDSLWYAF
TRBV5-1,TRBJ2-6,.,TRBD1,18,TGCGCCAGCAGCTTGGTCCCGGAAGACAGGGTCGGGGCCAACGTCCTGACTTTC,CASSLVPEDRVGANVLTF
TRBV7-9,TRBJ1-1,.,.,12,TGTGCCAGCAGCAGGGGTAACACTGAAGCTTTCTTT,CASSRGNTEAFF
TRBV2,TRBJ2-7,once,.,12,TGTGCCAGTGGGGGAGGATCCTACGAGCAGTACTTC,CASGGGSYEQYF
TRBV5-1,TRBJ2-1,.,TRBD1,14,TGCGCCAGCAGCTTGGAGACAGGGACCAATGAGCAGTTCTTC,CASSLETGTNEQFF
TRBV30,TRBJ1-2,.,TRBD1,14,TGTGCCTGGAGTTTCGGGACAGCTAACTATGGCTACACCTTC,CAWSFGTANYGYTF
TRBV10-3,TRBJ1-1,.,.,12,TGTGCCATCAGTGATTTAGGCACTGAAGCTTTCTTT,CAISDLGTEAFF
TRBV7-9,TRBJ2-1,.,.,13,TGTGCCAGCAGACCGGACTATTTAGTGCCGGGGTTCTTC,CASRPDYLVPGFF
TRBV5-1,TRBJ2-5,.,.,18,TGCGCCAGCACCCCTGTAGCCCTGCAAGCCACAGGGAGAGAGACCCAGTACTTC,CASTPVALQATGRETQYF
TRBV30,TRBJ1-1,.,.,13,TGTGCCTGGACAGACAGTTCCTTAGCTGAAGCTTTCTTT,CAWTDSSLAEAFF
TRBV27,TRBJ2-3,.,TRBD1,14,TGTGCCAGCAGTGGACAGGGTGTCACAGATACGCAGTATTTT,CASSGQGVTDTQYF
TRBV6-6,TRBJ2-3,.,TRBD1,14,TGTGCCAGTGGGACAGGGGCTAGCACAGATACGCAGTATTTT,CASGTGASTDTQYF
TRBV28,TRBJ2-7,.,TRBD1,14,TGTGCCAGCACCCAGACAGGGGGCTCCTACGAGCAGTACTTC,CASTQTGGSYEQYF
TRBV10-2,TRBJ1-5,once,TRBD1,15,TGCGCCAGCAGTGAGACAGGGGTCGGCAATCAGCCCCAGCATTTT,CASSETGVGNQPQHF
TRBV27,TRBJ2-1,once,TRBD2,18,TGTGCCAGCAGTTGGGGCAGCGGGGGGGATATTTTCTACAATGAGCAGTTCTTC,CASSWGSGGDIFYNEQFF
TRBV4-1,TRBJ2-5,once,.,14,TGCGCCAGCAGCCAAGGGGGCCTCGAAGAGACCCAGTACTTC,CASSQGGLEETQYF